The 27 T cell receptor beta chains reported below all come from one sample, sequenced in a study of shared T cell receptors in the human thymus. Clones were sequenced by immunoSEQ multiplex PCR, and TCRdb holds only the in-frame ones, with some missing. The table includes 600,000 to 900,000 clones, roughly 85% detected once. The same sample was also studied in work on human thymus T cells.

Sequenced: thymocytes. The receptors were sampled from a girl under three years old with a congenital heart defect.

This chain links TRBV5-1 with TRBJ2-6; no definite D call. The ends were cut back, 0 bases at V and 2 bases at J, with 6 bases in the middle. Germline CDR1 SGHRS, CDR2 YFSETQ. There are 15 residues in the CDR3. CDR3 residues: CASSLELAGANVLTF. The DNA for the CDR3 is TGCGCCAGCAGCTTGGAGCTGGCTGGGGCCAACGTCCTGACTTTC.

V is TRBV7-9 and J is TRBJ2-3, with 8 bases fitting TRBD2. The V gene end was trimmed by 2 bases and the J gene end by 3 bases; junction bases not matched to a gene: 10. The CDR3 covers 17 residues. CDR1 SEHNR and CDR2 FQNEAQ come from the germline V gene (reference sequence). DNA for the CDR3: TGTGCCAGCAGCTTACCCATACGGCGGGGGGAAACAGATACGCAGTATTTT. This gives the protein CASSLPIRRGETDTQYF.

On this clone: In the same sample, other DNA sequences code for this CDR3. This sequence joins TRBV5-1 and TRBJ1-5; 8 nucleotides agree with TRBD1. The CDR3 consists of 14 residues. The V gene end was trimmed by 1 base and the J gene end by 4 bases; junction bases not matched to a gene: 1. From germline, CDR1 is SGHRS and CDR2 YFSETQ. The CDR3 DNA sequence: TGCGCCAGCAGCTTGACAGGGGGGAATCAGCCCCAGCATTTT. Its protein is CASSLTGGNQPQHF.

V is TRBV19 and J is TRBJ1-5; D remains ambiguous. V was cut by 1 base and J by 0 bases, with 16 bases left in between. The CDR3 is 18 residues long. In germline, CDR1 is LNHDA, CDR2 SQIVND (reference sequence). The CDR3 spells CASSIAGSLLYSNQPQHF. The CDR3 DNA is TGTGCCAGTAGTATAGCGGGATCCCTACTCTATAGCAATCAGCCCCAGCATTTT.

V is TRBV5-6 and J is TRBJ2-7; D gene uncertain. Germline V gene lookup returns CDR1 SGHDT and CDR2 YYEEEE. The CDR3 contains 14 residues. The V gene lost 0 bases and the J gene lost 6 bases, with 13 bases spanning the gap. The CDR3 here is CASSLVVTDCEQYF. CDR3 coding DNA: TGTGCCAGCAGCTTGGTGGTGACCGACTGCGAGCAGTACTTC. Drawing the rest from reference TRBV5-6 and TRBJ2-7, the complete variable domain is DAGVTQSPTHLIKTRGQQVTLRCSPKSGHDTVSWYQQALGQGPQFIFQYYEEEERQRGNFPDRFSGHQFPNYSSELNVNALLLGDSALYLCASSLVVTDCEQYFGPGTRLTVT.

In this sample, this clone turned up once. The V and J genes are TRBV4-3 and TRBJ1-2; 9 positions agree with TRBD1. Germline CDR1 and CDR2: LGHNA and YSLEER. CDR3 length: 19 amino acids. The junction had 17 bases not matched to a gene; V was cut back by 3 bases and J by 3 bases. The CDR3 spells CASSHPNRLTGGEDYGYTF. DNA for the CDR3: TGCGCCAGCAGCCACCCCAATCGGCTGACAGGGGGGGAGGACTATGGCTACACCTTC.

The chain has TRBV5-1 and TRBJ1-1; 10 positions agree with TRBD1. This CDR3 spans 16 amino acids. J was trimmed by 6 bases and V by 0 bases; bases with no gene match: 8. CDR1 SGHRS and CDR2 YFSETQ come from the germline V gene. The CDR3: CASSLAAGTGVPEAFF. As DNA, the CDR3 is TGCGCCAGCAGCTTGGCGGCCGGGACAGGGGTTCCTGAAGCTTTCTTT.

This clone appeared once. The CDR3, as DNA: TGTGCCAGCAGCCACACGTATAACCGGACAGACTTTAATGAAAAACTGTTTTTT. Its translation: CASSHTYNRTDFNEKLFF. The V and J genes are TRBV5-5 and TRBJ1-4, with a weak D call TRBD1 (6 bases). This CDR3 comprises 18 residues. The germline V gene has CDR1 SGHKS and CDR2 YYEKEE (reference sequence). Trimming took 4 bases from V and 4 from J, leaving 23 bases between them.

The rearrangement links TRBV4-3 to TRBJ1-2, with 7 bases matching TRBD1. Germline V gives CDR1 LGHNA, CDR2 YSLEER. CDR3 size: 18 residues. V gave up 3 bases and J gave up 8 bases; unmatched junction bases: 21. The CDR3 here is CASSQGPASSGGLGGYTF. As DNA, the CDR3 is TGCGCCAGCAGCCAGGGCCCCGCATCATCAGGGGGGTTAGGAGGCTACACCTTC.

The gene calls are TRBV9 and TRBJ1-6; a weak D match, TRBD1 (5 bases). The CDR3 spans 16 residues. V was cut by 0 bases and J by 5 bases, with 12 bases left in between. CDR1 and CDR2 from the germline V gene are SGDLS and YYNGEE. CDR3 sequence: CASSVASRADNSPLHF. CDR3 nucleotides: TGTGCCAGCAGCGTAGCGTCCAGGGCGGATAATTCACCCCTCCACTTT.

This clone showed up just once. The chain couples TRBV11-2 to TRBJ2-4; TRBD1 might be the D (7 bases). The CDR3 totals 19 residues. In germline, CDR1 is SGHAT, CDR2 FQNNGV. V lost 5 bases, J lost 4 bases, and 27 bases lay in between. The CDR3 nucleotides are TGTGCCAGCAGCACGCGGGACAGACAGAGCCTGACGGGGAAAAACATTCAGTACTTC. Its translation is CASSTRDRQSLTGKNIQYF.

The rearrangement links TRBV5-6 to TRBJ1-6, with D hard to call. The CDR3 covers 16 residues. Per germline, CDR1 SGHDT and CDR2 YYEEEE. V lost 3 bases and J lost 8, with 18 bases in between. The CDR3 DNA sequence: TGTGCCAGCAGCTATCAGGAGGGAGCTTTGGATTCACCCCTCCACTTT. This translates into CASSYQEGALDSPLHF.

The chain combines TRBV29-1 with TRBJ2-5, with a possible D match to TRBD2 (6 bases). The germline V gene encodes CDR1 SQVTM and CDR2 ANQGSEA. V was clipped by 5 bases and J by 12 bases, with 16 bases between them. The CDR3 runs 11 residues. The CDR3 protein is CSVPIPGGKYF. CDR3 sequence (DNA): TGCAGCGTTCCCATCCCCGGCGGGAAGTACTTC.

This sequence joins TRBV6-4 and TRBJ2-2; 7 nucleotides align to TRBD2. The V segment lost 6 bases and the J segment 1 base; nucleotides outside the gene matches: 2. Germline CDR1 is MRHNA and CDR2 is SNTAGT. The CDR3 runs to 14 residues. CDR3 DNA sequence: TGTGCCAGCAGGAAGCGGGGGAACACCGGGGAGCTGTTTTTT. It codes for CASRKRGNTGELFF.

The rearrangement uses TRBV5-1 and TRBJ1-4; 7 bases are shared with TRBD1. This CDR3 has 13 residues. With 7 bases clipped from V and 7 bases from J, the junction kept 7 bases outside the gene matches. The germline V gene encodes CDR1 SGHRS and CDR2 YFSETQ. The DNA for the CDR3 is TGCGCCAGCCGGAGACAGGGAGGTGAAAAACTGTTTTTT. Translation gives CASRRQGGEKLFF.

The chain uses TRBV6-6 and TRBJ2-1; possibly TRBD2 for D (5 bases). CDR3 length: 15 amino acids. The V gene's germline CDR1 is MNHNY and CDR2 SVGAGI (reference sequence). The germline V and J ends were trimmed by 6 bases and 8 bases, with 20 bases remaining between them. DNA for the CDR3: TGTGCCAGCAGGGGGAGCTTAGGGCATCGTGATGAGCAGTTCTTC. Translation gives CASRGSLGHRDEQFF.

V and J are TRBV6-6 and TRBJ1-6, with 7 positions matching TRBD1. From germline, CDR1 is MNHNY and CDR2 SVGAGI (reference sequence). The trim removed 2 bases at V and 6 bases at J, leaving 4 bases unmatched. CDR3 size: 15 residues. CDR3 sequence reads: CASSYRDSPNSPLHF. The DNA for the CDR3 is TGTGCCAGCAGTTACCGGGACAGCCCTAATTCACCCCTCCACTTT.

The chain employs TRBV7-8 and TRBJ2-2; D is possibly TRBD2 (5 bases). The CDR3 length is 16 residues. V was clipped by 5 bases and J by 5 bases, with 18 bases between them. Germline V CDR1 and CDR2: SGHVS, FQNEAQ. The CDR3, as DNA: TGTGCCAGCAGCCACCTACGTGGAGGAAGAACCGGGGAGCTGTTTTTT. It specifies CASSHLRGGRTGELFF.

CDR3 sequence reads: CASRPGTSGGADTGELFF. The CDR3 DNA follows: TGCGCCAGCAGACCCGGGACTAGCGGGGGGGCCGACACCGGGGAGCTGTTTTTT. The chain combines TRBV4-1 with TRBJ2-2, with 16 positions matching TRBD2. This CDR3 has 18 residues. Trimming at V came to 6 bases and at J to 3 bases, leaving 7 bases not matched to a gene. Germline V gene data show CDR1 as MGHRA and CDR2 as YSYEKL.

The CDR3 spells CASKTGLGYGGGSSEQFF. In DNA, the CDR3 is TGTGCCAGCAAGACAGGTTTGGGCTATGGCGGGGGGTCAAGTGAGCAGTTCTTC. This chain connects TRBV5-8 to TRBJ2-1; 8 bases line up with TRBD2. Germline V gene lookup returns CDR1 SGHTS and CDR2 YDEGEE. V lost 6 bases, J lost 9 bases, and 23 bases stayed unmatched. The CDR3 consists of 18 residues.

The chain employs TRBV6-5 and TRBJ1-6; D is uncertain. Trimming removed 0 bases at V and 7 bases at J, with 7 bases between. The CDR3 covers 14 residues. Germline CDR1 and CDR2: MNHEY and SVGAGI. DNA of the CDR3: TGTGCCAGCAGTTACTCTCAGTACAATTCACCCCTCCACTTT. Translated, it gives CASSYSQYNSPLHF.

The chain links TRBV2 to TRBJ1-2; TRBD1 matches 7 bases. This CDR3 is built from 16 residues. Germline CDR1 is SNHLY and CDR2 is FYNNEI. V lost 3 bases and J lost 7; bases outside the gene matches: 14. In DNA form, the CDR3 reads TGTGCCAGCAGTGAGAGCCCGTTGAGGGGGCGAGTTGGCTACACCTTC. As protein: CASSESPLRGRVGYTF.

The CDR3 spells CASSGTQGKGGYTF. As DNA, the CDR3 is TGTGCCAGCAGCGGCACGCAGGGAAAGGGTGGCTACACCTTC. The rearrangement links TRBV6-1 to TRBJ1-2, with a possible D match to TRBD1 (5 bases). The germline V gene encodes CDR1 MNHNS and CDR2 SASEGT. This CDR3 region has 14 residues. V dropped 6 bases and J dropped 7 bases, with 18 bases sitting between them.

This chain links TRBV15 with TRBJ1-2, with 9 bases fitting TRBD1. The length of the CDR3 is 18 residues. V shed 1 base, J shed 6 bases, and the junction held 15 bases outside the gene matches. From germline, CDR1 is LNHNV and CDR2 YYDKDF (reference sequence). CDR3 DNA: TGTGCCACCAGCAGAGCTTGGCGTAGACAGGGGGACTACAATGGCTACACCTTC. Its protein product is CATSRAWRRQGDYNGYTF.

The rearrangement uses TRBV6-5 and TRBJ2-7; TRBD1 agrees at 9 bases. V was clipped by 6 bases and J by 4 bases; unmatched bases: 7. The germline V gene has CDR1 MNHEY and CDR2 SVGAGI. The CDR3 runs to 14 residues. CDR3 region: CASSLLQGAYEQYF. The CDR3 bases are TGTGCCAGCAGCTTGTTACAGGGGGCATACGAGCAGTACTTC.

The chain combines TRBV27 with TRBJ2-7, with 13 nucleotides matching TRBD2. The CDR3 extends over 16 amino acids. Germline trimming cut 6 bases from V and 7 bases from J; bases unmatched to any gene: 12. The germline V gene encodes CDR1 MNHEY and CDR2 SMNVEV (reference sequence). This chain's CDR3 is CASSPGLAGHSWEQYF. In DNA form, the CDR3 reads TGTGCCAGCAGCCCGGGACTAGCGGGGCACTCCTGGGAGCAGTACTTC.

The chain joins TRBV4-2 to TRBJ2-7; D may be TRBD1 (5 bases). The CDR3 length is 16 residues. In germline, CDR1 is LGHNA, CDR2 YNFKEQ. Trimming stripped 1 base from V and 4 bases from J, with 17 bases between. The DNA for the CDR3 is TGTGCCAGCAGCCAAGTTGGTCCAGCGTCAGGGTACGAGCAGTACTTC. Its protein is CASSQVGPASGYEQYF.